A single TCR beta chain is shown here with its context. Its specificity is not known. Baseline was the first blood sampling point, followed by cycle 4 day 1 and cycle 7 day 1. The data stem from a study of OX40 agonist ivuxolimab in advanced cancers. Whole-study findings and limits: Certain nonresponders additionally had low normalized T-cell clonal expansion.

TCRdb keeps only in-frame clones here, not all; method: immunoSEQ multiplex PCR. Of more than 65,000 clones in the sample, about 87% were seen once. Trimming cost V 7 bases and J 7 bases, with 11 bases left between them. Germline V gene data show CDR1 as LNHDA and CDR2 as SQIVND (reference sequence). The CDR3 spans 12 residues. The rearrangement links TRBV19 to TRBJ1-3; D perhaps matches TRBD1 (5 bases). The starting material was CD4+ or CD8+ T cells sorted from blood, obtained in a trial of the OX40 agonist ivuxolimab. The receptor was isolated from an adult with an advanced solid tumor such as melanoma, head and neck, liver or kidney cancer. CDR3 protein: CASTGGGNTIYF. CDR3 in DNA: TGTGCCAGTACCGGCGGGGGTAACACCATATATTTT.